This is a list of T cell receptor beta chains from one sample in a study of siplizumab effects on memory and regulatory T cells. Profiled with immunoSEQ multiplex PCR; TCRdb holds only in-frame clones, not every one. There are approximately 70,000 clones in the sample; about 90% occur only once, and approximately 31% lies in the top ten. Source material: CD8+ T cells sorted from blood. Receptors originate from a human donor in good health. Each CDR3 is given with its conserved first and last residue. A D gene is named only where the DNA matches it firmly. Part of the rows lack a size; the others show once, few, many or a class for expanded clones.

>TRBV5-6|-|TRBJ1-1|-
TGTGCCAGCAGCTTGGCCCCGGGGCGGCGGAACACTGAAGCTTTCTTT
CASSLAPGRRNTEAFF
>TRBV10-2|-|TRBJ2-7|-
TGCGCCAGCAGGGACTACGAGCAGTACTTC
CASRDYEQYF
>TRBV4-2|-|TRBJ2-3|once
TGTGCCAGCAGCCAAGGTGGTGACAGAGGGTGGAGTGATACGCAGTATTTT
CASSQGGDRGWSDTQYF
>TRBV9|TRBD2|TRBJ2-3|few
TGTGCCAGCCCCGGGGGGTTCCGCACAGATACGCAGTATTTT
CASPGGFRTDTQYF
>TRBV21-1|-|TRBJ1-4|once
TGTGCCAGCCGTTCGTCTGGGACAGGAACTAATGAAAAACTGTTTTTT
CASRSSGTGTNEKLFF
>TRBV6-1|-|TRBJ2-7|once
TGTGCCAGCAGTGAAGAGGGGCTTTACGAGCAGTACTTC
CASSEEGLYEQYF
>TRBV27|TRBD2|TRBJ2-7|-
TGTGCCAGTGGGACTAGCTCCTACGAGCAGTACTTC
CASGTSSYEQYF
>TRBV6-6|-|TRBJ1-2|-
TGTGCCAGCAGTTACTCGATCACGGAGCCCTATGGCTACACCTTC
CASSYSITEPYGYTF
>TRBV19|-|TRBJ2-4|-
TGTGCCAGTAGCTGGGACGGCTTAAACATTCAGTACTTC
CASSWDGLNIQYF
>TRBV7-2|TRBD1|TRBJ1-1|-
TGTGCCAGCAGCTGGACAGGGGTGGTTTTGGGTGAAGCTTTCTTT
CASSWTGVVLGEAFF
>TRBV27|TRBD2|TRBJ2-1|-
TGTGCCAGCAGTAGGCTAGCGGGAGTTGATGAGCAGTTCTTC
CASSRLAGVDEQFF
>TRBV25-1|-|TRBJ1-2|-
TGTGCCAGCAGTGAATGGGTAAATACCTATGGCTACACCTTC
CASSEWVNTYGYTF
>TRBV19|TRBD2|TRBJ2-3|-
TGTGCCAGTAGTATAGATCGGACTAGCGGGGGAAGCACAGATACGCAGTATTTT
CASSIDRTSGGSTDTQYF
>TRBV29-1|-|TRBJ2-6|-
TGCAGCGTTTCATTTGCCTCTGGGGCCAACGTCCTGACTTTC
CSVSFASGANVLTF
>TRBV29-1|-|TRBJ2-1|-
TGCAGCGTTGAAGATGGGGTAGGGAACAATGAGCAGTTCTTC
CSVEDGVGNNEQFF
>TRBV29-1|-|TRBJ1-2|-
TGCAGCGTTGTAGGCGTAGCTAACTATGGCTACACCTTC
CSVVGVANYGYTF
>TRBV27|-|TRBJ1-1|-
TGTGCCAGCAGTTCATCGACAGGCTACACTGAAGCTTTCTTT
CASSSSTGYTEAFF
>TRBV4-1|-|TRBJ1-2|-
TGCGCCAGCAGCCAAGACGGGACATGGGCCTCTGGCTACACCTTC
CASSQDGTWASGYTF
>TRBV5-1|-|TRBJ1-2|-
TGCGCCAGCAGCTTAGCTGGGACGTCCTATGGCTACACCTTC
CASSLAGTSYGYTF
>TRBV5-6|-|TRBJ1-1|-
TGTGCCAGCAGCTCTATACAGGGAGGCACTGAAGCTTTCTTT
CASSSIQGGTEAFF
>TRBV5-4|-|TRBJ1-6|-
TGTGCCAGCAGCTTCCAGGGGAATTCACCCCTCCACTTT
CASSFQGNSPLHF
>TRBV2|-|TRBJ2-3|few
TGTGCCAGCAGTGACTACACAGATACGCAGTATTTT
CASSDYTDTQYF
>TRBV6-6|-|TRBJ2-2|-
TGTGCCAGCTCGCTAGCTCTAAACACCGGGGAGCTGTTTTTT
CASSLALNTGELFF
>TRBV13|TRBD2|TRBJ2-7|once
TGTGCCAGCAGCGGAGGGGTAGCGGGAGGCTACGAGCAGTACTTC
CASSGGVAGGYEQYF
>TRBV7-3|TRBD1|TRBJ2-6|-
TGTGCCAGCAGCTTATGGGACAGGGCCTCCTCTGGGGCCAACGTCCTGACTTTC
CASSLWDRASSGANVLTF
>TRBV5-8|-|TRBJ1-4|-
TGTGCCAGCAGCGCTTTAGGGGGGACTAATGAAAAACTGTTTTTT
CASSALGGTNEKLFF
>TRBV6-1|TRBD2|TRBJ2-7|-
TGTGCCAGCAGTGAAAAGGGACCGGGACTAGCGGTTTTTAGCTCCTACGAGCAGTACTTC
CASSEKGPGLAVFSSYEQYF
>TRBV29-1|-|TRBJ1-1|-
TGCAGCGCCATTGACACGGCGGGCACTGAAGCTTTCTTT
CSAIDTAGTEAFF
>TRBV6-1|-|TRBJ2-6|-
TGTGCCAGCAGTGAAGTGGGGGGGCCCCTAACTGGGGCCAACGTCCTGACTTTC
CASSEVGGPLTGANVLTF
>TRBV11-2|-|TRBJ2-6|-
TGTGCCAGCAGCTCCCGACCAGACAGTGGGGCCAACGTCCTGACTTTC
CASSSRPDSGANVLTF
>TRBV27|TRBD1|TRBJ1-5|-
TGTGCCAGCAGTCCAGATGACAGGGGCAATCAGCCCCAGCATTTT
CASSPDDRGNQPQHF
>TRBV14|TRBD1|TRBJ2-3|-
TGTGCCAGCAGCCAACCCTTGACAGGGGCGGACACAGATACGCAGTATTTT
CASSQPLTGADTDTQYF
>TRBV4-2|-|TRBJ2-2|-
TGTGCCACATCCCAGGCCGGGGAGCTGTTTTTT
CATSQAGELFF
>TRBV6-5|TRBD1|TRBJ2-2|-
TGTGCCAGCAGTTTGACAGGGGGCAACACCGGGGAGCTGTTTTTT
CASSLTGGNTGELFF
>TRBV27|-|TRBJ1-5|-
TGTGCCAGCAGTTCCGGCCAGGCGGTAGTTAGCAATCAGCCCCAGCATTTT
CASSSGQAVVSNQPQHF
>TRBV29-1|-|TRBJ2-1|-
TGCAGCGTTTGGGGGGATGAGCAGTTCTTC
CSVWGDEQFF
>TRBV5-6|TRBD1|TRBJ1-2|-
TGTGCCAGCAGTTTCGTGGGACAGGGGGATGGCTACACCTTC
CASSFVGQGDGYTF
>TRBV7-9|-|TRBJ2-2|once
TGTGCCAGCAGAGGGGACCATTACACCGGGGAGCTGTTTTTT
CASRGDHYTGELFF
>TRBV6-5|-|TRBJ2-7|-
TGTGCCAGCAGTTACTCACGGAACGAGCAGTACTTC
CASSYSRNEQYF
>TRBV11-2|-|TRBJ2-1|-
TGTGCCATTACAGGATACGGTCCTGAGCAGTTCTTC
CAITGYGPEQFF
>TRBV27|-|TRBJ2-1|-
TGTGCCAGCCGTAGTACGCCTGGGAGCTCCTACAATGAGCAGTTCTTC
CASRSTPGSSYNEQFF
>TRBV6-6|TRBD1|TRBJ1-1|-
TGTGCCAGCAGTACAACAGGGGGGAACACTGAAGCTTTCTTT
CASSTTGGNTEAFF
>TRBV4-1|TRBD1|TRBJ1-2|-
TGCGCCAGCAGCCAGATAAACGCCGGACAGGCCACCTTC
CASSQINAGQATF
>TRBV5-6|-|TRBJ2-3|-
TGTGCCAGCAGCTTGGAGTTTCGGGGGATTAGGCCAGATACGCAGTATTTT
CASSLEFRGIRPDTQYF
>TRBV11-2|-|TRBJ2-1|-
TGTGCCAGCAGCTTAGGTGGCGGTGAGCAGTTCTTC
CASSLGGGEQFF
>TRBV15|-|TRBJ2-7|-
TGTGCCACCAGTCGTGCCTCGGACAGCTCCTACGAGCAGTACTTC
CATSRASDSSYEQYF
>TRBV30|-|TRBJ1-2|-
TGTGCCTGGAGTACCCCTATCCTTGTTTTTGATTCTAACTATGGCTACACCTTC
CAWSTPILVFDSNYGYTF
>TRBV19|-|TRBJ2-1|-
TGTGCCAGCAGGACGGGGTCCTACAATGAGCAGTTCTTC
CASRTGSYNEQFF
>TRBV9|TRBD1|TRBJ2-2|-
TGTGCCAGCAGCAGCCGGGACAGGGACACCGGGGAGCTGTTTTTT
CASSSRDRDTGELFF
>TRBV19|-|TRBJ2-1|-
TGTGCCAGTACGGCTACGGCGTCTGAAGCGCAAGGTGAGCAGTTCTTC
CASTATASEAQGEQFF
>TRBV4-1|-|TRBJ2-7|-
TGCGCCAGCAGCCAAGTCGGTGTGGTCGAGCAGTACTTC
CASSQVGVVEQYF
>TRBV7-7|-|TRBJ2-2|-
TGTGCCAGCAGCCCCGGACAGGGGGAGCTGTTTTTT
CASSPGQGELFF
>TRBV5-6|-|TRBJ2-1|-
TGTGCCAGCAGCTTGACTGTCTTGAATTACAATGAGCAGTTCTTC
CASSLTVLNYNEQFF